These 22 T cell receptor beta chains originate from one sample sequenced in a study of identical twins. TCRdb passed the 5' RACE reads through MiXCR, listing each CDR3 protein once. The sample includes 700,000 or so distinct CDR3 sequences, 8.6% seen only once; the top ten take 0.85% to 1%. The same sample was also studied in work on yellow fever vaccine responses in identical twins.

The sample was PBMCs. All receptors come from a woman aged 18-29 years in good health.

The chain recombines TRBV5-4 with TRBJ2-1, with D possibly called TRBD1 or TRBD2 (5 bases each). V was shortened by 1 base and J by 13 bases, with 12 bases between the two germline ends. Germline V gene data show CDR1 as SGHNT and CDR2 as YYREEE (reference sequence). The CDR3 consists of 12 residues. In nucleotides, the CDR3 is TGTGCCAGCAGCTTGCCGAGGGGCGGACAGTTCTTC. It specifies CASSLPRGGQFF. Using reference TRBV5-4 and TRBJ2-1 for the parts outside the CDR3, the full variable domain is ETGVTQSPTHLIKTRGQQVTLRCSSQSGHNTVSWYQQALGQGPQFIFQYYREEENGRGNFPPRFSGLQFPNYSSELNVNALELDDSALYLCASSLPRGGQFFGPGTRLTVL.

This chain connects TRBV3-1 to TRBJ2-5; tentatively, D is TRBD2 (6 bases). V shed 11 bases and J shed 9 bases, with 28 bases lying between them. Germline CDR1 reads LGHDT; CDR2 reads YNNKEL (reference sequence). CDR3 length equals 15 residues. CDR3 bases: TGTGCCTGCTGCCAAGACGGGACTGGGGGTGTGGCCCAGTACTTC. This translates into CACCQDGTGGVAQYF.

This clonotype was counted only a few times. V usage is TRBV5-1 and J usage is TRBJ2-5; weak D call: TRBD2 (6 bases). Germline V gives CDR1 SGHRS, CDR2 YFSETQ. CDR3 size: 15 residues. Trimming shortened V by 1 base and J by 5 bases, and 15 bases separated the two germline ends. The CDR3 DNA reads TGCGCCAGCAGCTTGTGGGGAGGAGTGATGGAGACCCAGTACTTC. This codes for CASSLWGGVMETQYF.

The V gene is TRBV20-1, the J gene TRBJ1-2, with a tentative D call TRBD1 (5 bases). Per the germline V gene, CDR1 is DFQATT and CDR2 is SNEGSKA (reference sequence). The CDR3 spans 14 residues. The V and J ends lost 0 bases and 8 bases respectively, with 16 bases between them. In DNA form, the CDR3 reads TGCAGTGCTAGAGATTTTGGCAGGGAGGAGGGCTACACCTTC. Its protein product is CSARDFGREEGYTF.

This clonotype was detected ten times or more. The CDR3 here is CASTQTGVGTEAFF. The DNA of the CDR3 is TGTGCCAGCACCCAGACGGGGGTTGGCACTGAAGCTTTCTTT. This sequence joins TRBV11-1 and TRBJ1-1, with TRBD1 as a possible D gene (5 bases). The ends were cut back, 7 bases at V and 4 bases at J, with 16 bases in the middle. This CDR3 has 14 residues. CDR1 is SGHAT and CDR2 is FQDESV in the germline V gene (reference sequence).

This clonotype has only a few counts. The chain employs TRBV29-1 and TRBJ2-5; D gene unclear. The V end was cut by 7 bases, the J end by 0 bases, with 9 bases between. Germline CDR1 and CDR2: SQVTM and ANQGSEA. This CDR3 is 12 amino acids long. CDR3 protein: CSAIGNQETQYF. In DNA, the CDR3 is TGCAGCGCCATTGGGAACCAAGAGACCCAGTACTTC.

This clonotype was counted ten times or more. The J gene is TRBJ2-2, the V gene TRBV4-2, with 14 bases lining up with TRBD2. V shed 0 bases, J shed 6 bases, and the junction held 6 bases outside the gene matches. The V gene's germline CDR1 is LGHNA and CDR2 YNFKEQ. The CDR3 sequence is 18 residues long. The CDR3 bases are TGTGCCAGCAGCCAAGATGTCCCGACTAGCGGGGGGGCCGGGGAGCTGTTTTTT. Its translation: CASSQDVPTSGGAGELFF.

CDR3 residues: CASSLLPAGAYNEQFF. The CDR3 DNA reads as TGTGCCAGCAGTTTACTCCCAGCGGGAGCCTACAATGAGCAGTTCTTC. The chain employs TRBV6-2 or TRBV6-3 and TRBJ2-1; the match to TRBD2 covers 8 bases. CDR1 is MNHEY, CDR2 SVGEGT, per germline. The length of the CDR3 is 16 residues. After removal of 4 bases from V and 2 bases from J, the junction contained 7 bases not matched to a gene.

In this sample, this clonotype turned up many times. The chain recombines TRBV29-1 with TRBJ2-3; no firm D call. The CDR3 extends over 10 amino acids. V was trimmed by 6 bases and J by 4 bases, leaving 5 bases between them. From germline, CDR1 is SQVTM and CDR2 ANQGSEA. DNA of the CDR3: TGCAGCGTAGGGTCAGATACGCAGTATTTT. This sequence encodes CSVGSDTQYF.

This clonotype came up a few times. The J gene is TRBJ2-2, the V gene TRBV28, with 9 bases that match TRBD2. Germline V lookup: CDR1 MDHEN, CDR2 SYDVKM. CDR3 length: 18 amino acids. With 5 bases clipped from V and 1 base from J, the junction kept 11 bases outside the gene matches. The CDR3 DNA follows: TGTGCCAGCAGTCTATTATCCGGACTAGCGAGGAACACCGGGGAGCTGTTTTTT. As protein: CASSLLSGLARNTGELFF.

This clonotype was seen only a few times. The rearrangement joins TRBV6-5 to TRBJ1-1; D gene unclear. V was shortened by 2 bases and J by 0 bases, with 13 bases between the two germline ends. The CDR3 has 16 amino acids. In germline, CDR1 is MNHEY, CDR2 SVGAGI. This CDR3 is CASSYPSNAVNTEAFF. In nucleotides, the CDR3 is TGTGCCAGCAGTTACCCCAGTAATGCCGTGAACACTGAAGCTTTCTTT.

This sequence joins TRBV10-3 and TRBJ2-1; TRBD2 aligns across 7 bases. Trimming removed 0 bases from V and 4 bases from J; junction bases left unmatched: 6. This CDR3 is 16 amino acids long. Germline V lookup: CDR1 ENHRY, CDR2 SYGVKD. As DNA, the CDR3 is TGTGCCATCAGTGAGTCCGCCGCGGGGGAGTACAATGAGCAGTTCTTC. Its translation is CAISESAAGEYNEQFF.

The V gene is TRBV7-2, the J gene TRBJ2-3, with TRBD2 identical over 9 bases. The ends lost 5 bases at V and 2 bases at J; junction bases unmatched: 8. There are 16 residues in the CDR3. Germline values: CDR1 SGHTA, CDR2 FQGNSA. The CDR3: CASSERLAESTDTQYF. As DNA, the CDR3 is TGTGCCAGCAGCGAACGACTAGCGGAGTCCACAGATACGCAGTATTTT.

Only a few counts were recorded for this clonotype. The chain couples TRBV20-1 to TRBJ1-4; D gene ambiguous. Germline CDR1 reads DFQATT; CDR2 reads SNEGSKA (reference sequence). Trimming took 1 base from V and 3 from J, leaving 12 bases between them. The CDR3 totals 15 residues. CDR3 sequence: CSARVSGRANEKLFF. The CDR3, as DNA: TGCAGTGCTAGAGTGTCGGGAAGGGCTAATGAAAAACTGTTTTTT.

This chain connects TRBV6-1 to TRBJ2-7; TRBD2 matches at 8 bases. Germline V CDR1 and CDR2: MNHNS, SASEGT. The CDR3 is made up of 14 amino acids. V trimming: 7 bases; J trimming: 0 bases; junction bases outside the gene matches: 5. Here the CDR3 reads CASMRLATSYEQYF. CDR3 in DNA: TGTGCCAGCATGAGACTAGCGACCTCCTACGAGCAGTACTTC.

The sample holds a few counts of this clonotype. The rearrangement joins TRBV6-1 to TRBJ1-2; unclear D gene. Between the trimmed V and J ends, which lost 9 bases and 3 bases, there was a span of 14 bases. CDR3 length equals 13 residues. The V gene's germline CDR1 is MNHNS and CDR2 SASEGT. The CDR3 nucleotides are TGTGCCAGTAATTCAGGATCTGACTATGGCTACACCTTC. Translating gives CASNSGSDYGYTF.

V is TRBV2 and J is TRBJ2-7; D remains unclear. Between the trimmed V and J ends, which lost 0 bases and 2 bases, there was a span of 8 bases. CDR3 length equals 14 residues. In germline, CDR1 is SNHLY, CDR2 FYNNEI. CDR3 sequence (DNA): TGTGCCAGCAGTGAAGCGGGCCCCCCCTACGAGCAGTACTTC. Its translation is CASSEAGPPYEQYF.

This clonotype came up many times. The chain employs TRBV4-3 and TRBJ2-7; D remains unclear. Germline values: CDR1 LGHNA, CDR2 YSLEER. Trimming pared 4 bases from V and 3 bases from J, leaving 10 bases between. The CDR3 has 13 amino acids. DNA of the CDR3: TGCGCCAGCAGCCTGACACCTATCTACGAGCAGTACTTC. It yields the protein CASSLTPIYEQYF.

The chain's CDR3 is CSVEDLSSQYF. The CDR3 DNA reads as TGCAGCGTTGAAGATTTAAGTTCCCAGTACTTC. The J gene is TRBJ2-5, the V gene TRBV29-1; D ambiguous. CDR1 SQVTM and CDR2 ANQGSEA come from the germline V gene. This CDR3 is built from 11 residues. V lost 0 bases, J lost 9 bases, and 8 bases lay in between.

The gene calls are TRBV29-1 and TRBJ2-7, with TRBD1 matching over 8 bases. This CDR3 region has 14 residues. The V gene's germline CDR1 is SQVTM and CDR2 ANQGSEA. V shed 6 bases and J 3 bases; nucleotides not matched to a gene: 10. The CDR3 DNA reads TGCAGCGTGTCCCCCAGGGGGCCCAACTACGAGCAGTACTTC. This codes for CSVSPRGPNYEQYF.

The chain has TRBV14 and TRBJ2-7; 9 bases match TRBD2. CDR1 is SGHDN, CDR2 FVKESK, per germline. This CDR3 region has 15 residues. V dropped 6 bases and J dropped 0; count of bases not matched to a gene: 6. The CDR3 sequence: CASRESGRSSYEQYF. CDR3 DNA: TGTGCCAGCAGAGAAAGCGGGAGGAGCTCCTACGAGCAGTACTTC.

This clonotype was observed a few times. V and J are TRBV29-1 and TRBJ2-5, with a weak D call TRBD2 (6 bases). CDR3 size: 12 residues. Germline CDR1 is SQVTM and CDR2 is ANQGSEA. V was shortened by 7 bases and J by 5 bases, with 14 bases between the two germline ends. The chain's CDR3 is CSDQGGGETQYF. As DNA, the CDR3 is TGCAGCGATCAGGGAGGCGGGGAGACCCAGTACTTC.